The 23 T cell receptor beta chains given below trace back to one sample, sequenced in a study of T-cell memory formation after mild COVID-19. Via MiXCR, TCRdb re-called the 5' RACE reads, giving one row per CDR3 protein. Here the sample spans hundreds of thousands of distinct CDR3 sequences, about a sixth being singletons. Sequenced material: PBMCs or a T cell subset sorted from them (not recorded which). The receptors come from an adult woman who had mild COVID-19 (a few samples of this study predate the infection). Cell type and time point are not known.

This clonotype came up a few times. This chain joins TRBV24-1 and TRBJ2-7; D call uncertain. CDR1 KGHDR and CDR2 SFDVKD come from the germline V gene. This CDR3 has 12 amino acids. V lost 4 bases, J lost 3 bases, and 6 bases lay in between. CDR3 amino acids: CATSDRSYEQYF. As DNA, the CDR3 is TGTGCCACCAGTGACCGTAGCTACGAGCAGTACTTC.

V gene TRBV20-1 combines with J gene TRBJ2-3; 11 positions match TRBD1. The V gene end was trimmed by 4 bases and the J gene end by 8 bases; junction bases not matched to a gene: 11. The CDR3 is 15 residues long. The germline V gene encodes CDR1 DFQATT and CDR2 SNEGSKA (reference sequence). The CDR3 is CSANPGTGGVGTQYF. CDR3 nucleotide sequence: TGCAGTGCTAACCCCGGGACAGGGGGAGTCGGTACGCAGTATTTT.

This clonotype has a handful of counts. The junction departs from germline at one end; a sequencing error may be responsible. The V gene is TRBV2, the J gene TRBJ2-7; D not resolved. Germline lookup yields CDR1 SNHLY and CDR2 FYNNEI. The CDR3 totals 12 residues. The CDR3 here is CASGPGVSRTNF. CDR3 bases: TGTGCCAGCGGGCCGGGCGTCTCACGAACGAACTTC. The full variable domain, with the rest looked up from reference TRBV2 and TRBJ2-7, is EPEVTQTPSHQVTQMGQEVILRCVPISNHLYFYWYRQILGQKVEFLVSFYNNEISEKSEIFDDQFSVERPDGSNFTLKIRSTKLEDSAMYFCASGPGVSRTNFGPGTRLTVT.

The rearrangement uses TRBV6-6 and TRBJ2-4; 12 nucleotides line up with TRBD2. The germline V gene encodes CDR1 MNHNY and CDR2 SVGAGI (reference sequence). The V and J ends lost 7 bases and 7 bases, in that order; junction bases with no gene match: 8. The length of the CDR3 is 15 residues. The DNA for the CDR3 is TGTGCCAGCACCGTGACTAGCGGGAGTTGGAACATTCAGTACTTC. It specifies CASTVTSGSWNIQYF.

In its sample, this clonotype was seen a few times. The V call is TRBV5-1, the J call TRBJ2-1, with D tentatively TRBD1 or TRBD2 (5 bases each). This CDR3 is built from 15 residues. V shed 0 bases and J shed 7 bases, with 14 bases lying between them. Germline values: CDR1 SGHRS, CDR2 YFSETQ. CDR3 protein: CASSLVGEPGNEQFF. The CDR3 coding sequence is TGCGCCAGCAGCTTGGTAGGGGAACCGGGGAATGAGCAGTTCTTC.

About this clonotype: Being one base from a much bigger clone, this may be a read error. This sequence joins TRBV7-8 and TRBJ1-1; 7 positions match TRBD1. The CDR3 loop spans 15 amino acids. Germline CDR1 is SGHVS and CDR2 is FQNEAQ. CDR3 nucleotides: TGTGCCAGCAGCTTGGCCTGGACAGGTTGGACTGAAGATTTCTTT. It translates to CASSLAWTGWTEDFF.

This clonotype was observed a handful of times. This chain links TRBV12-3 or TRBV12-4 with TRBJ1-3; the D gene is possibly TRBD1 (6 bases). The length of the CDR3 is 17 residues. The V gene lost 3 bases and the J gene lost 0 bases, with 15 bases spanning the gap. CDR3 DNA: TGTGCCAGCAGTTTCCGACGCACAGGGTACTCTGGAAACACCATATATTTT. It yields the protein CASSFRRTGYSGNTIYF.

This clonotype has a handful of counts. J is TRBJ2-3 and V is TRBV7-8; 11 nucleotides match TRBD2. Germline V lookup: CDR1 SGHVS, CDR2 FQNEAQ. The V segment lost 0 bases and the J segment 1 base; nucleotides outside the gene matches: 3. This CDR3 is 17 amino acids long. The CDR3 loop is CASSLALTSGGTDTQYF. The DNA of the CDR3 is TGTGCCAGCAGCTTAGCTCTGACTAGCGGGGGCACAGATACGCAGTATTTT.

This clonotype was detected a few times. CDR3 nucleotide sequence: TGCGCCAGCAGCTTGGCAGTAGCGGGAAGCTCCTACAATGAGCAGTTCTTC. Translating it yields CASSLAVAGSSYNEQFF. The genes are TRBV5-1 and TRBJ2-1; 8 positions match TRBD2. CDR3 length: 17 amino acids. Germline V gene data show CDR1 as SGHRS and CDR2 as YFSETQ. The V segment lost 0 bases and the J segment 0 bases; nucleotides outside the gene matches: 5.

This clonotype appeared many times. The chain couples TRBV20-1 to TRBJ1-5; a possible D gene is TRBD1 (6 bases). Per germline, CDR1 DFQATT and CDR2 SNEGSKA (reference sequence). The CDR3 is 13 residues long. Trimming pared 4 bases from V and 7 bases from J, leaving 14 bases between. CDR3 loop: CSAKGGDQQPQHF. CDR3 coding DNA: TGCAGTGCTAAAGGGGGAGATCAACAGCCCCAGCATTTT.

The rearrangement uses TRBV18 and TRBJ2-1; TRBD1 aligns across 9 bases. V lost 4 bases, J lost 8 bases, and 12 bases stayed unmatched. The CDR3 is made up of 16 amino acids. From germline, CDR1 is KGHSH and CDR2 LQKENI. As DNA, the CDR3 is TGTGCCAGCTCACAGCTGCCGGGACAGGGTTGGGATGAGCAGTTCTTC. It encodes CASSQLPGQGWDEQFF.

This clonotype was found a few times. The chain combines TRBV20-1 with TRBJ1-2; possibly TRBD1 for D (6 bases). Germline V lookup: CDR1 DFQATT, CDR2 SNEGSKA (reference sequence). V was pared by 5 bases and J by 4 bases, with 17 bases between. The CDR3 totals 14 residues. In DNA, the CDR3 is TGCAGTGCTTCCCATACGACAGGAAGCTATGGCTACACCTTC. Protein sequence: CSASHTTGSYGYTF.

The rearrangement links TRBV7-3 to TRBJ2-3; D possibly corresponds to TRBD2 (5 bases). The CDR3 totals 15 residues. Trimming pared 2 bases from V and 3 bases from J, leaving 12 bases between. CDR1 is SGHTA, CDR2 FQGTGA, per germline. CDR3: CASSLSREPTDTQYF. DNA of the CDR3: TGTGCCAGCAGCTTATCACGGGAACCTACAGATACGCAGTATTTT.

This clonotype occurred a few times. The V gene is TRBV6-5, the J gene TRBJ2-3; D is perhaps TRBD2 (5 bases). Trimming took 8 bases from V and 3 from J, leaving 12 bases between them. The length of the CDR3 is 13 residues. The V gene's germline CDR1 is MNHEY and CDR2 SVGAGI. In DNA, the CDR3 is TGTGCCAGCTGGTTGAGGGCGACAGATACGCAGTATTTT. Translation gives CASWLRATDTQYF.

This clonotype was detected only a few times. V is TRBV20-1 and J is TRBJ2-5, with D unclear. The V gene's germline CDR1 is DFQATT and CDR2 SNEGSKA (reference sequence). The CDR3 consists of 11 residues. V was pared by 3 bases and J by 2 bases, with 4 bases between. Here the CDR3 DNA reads TGCAGTGCTAGTCGACAAGAGACCCAGTACTTC. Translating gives CSASRQETQYF.

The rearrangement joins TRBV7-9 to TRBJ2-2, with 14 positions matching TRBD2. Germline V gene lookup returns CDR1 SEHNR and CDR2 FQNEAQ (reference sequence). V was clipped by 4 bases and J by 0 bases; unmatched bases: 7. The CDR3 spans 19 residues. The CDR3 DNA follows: TGTGCCAGCAGCTCCGGGACTAGCGGGAGAGGCCCGAACACCGGGGAGCTGTTTTTT. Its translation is CASSSGTSGRGPNTGELFF.

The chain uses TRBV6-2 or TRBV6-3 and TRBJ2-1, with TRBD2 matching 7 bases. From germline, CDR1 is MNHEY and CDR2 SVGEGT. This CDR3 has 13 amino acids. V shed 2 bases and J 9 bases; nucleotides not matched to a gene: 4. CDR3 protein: CASSYRGVSEQFF. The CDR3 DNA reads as TGTGCCAGCAGTTACCGGGGGGTTAGTGAGCAGTTCTTC.

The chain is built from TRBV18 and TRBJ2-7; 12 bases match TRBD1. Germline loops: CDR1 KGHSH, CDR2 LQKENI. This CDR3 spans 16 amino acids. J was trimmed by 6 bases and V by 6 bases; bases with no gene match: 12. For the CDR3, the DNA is TGTGCCAGCTCCCCTTCCTCCGGGACAGGGGGCGGCGAGCAGTACTTC. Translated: CASSPSSGTGGGEQYF.

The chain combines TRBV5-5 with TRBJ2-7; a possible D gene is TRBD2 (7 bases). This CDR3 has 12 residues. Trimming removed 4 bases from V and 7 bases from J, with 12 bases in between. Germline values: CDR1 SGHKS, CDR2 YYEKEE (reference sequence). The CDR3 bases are TGTGCCAGCAGCGGGGGGGCGGTGGAGCAGTACTTC. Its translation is CASSGGAVEQYF.

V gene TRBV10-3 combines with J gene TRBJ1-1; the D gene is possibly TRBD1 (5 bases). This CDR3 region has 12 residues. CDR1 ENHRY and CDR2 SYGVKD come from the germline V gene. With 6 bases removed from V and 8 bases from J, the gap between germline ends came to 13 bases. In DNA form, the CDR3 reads TGTGCCATCAGCGAGGGGAGGGAAGAAGCTTTCTTT. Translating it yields CAISEGREEAFF.

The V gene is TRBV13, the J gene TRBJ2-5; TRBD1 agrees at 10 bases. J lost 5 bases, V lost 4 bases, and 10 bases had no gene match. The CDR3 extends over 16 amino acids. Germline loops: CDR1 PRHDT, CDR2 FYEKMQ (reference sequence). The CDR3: CASSSGDRGLRETQYF. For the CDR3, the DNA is TGTGCCAGCAGCTCCGGGGACAGGGGCCTCCGGGAGACCCAGTACTTC.

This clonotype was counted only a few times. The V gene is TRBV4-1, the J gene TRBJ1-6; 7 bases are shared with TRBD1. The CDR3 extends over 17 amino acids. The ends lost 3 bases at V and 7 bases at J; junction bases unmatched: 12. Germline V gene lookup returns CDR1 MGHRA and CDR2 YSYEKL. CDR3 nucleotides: TGCGCCAGCAGCCAGCAATCTAACAGGGGCTTCAATTCACCCCTCCACTTT. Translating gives CASSQQSNRGFNSPLHF.

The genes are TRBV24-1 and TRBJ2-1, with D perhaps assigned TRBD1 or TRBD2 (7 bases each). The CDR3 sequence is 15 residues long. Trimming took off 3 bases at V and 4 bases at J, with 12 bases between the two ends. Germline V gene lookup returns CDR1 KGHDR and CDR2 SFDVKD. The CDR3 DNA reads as TGTGCCACCAGTGATCCGCAGGGGGGGTACAATGAGCAGTTCTTC. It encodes CATSDPQGGYNEQFF.